This entry describes one TCR beta chain. This clone appeared a single time. This receptor's antigen is unknown. It has no much larger one-base neighbor in the sample; base qualities were not kept. CD8 naive samples were obtained by positive selection for CCR7 among CD45RO-negative cells, yielding a CD45RA+CCR7+ population from which TemRA cells were excluded. Healthy HIV-negative adults with no recently reported acute infections or vaccinations were included as donors. Only Caucasian adults living in Nashville, Tennessee, USA were represented among the donors. Blood was collected by leukapheresis, and PBMCs were isolated by Ficoll-Histopaque density gradient centrifugation and then cryopreserved in liquid nitrogen vapor phase. Purity and quantity of every magnetically sorted T cell population were checked by analytical flow cytometry. From each sorted fraction, genomic DNA was isolated and quantified by UV absorbance on a Nanodrop 2000c.

TCR CDR3 regions were amplified from genomic DNA by multiplex PCR using the deep immunoSEQ assay. Extracted genomic DNA from each cell subset was distributed evenly across all wells of several immunoSEQ 96-well plates, and each plate was treated as a replicate. For sorted subsets, about 0.2 ug genomic DNA, equal to about 30,000 T cell genomes, was loaded into each replicate PCR. Purified libraries were measured with a Qubit 3.0 fluorometer, size-checked on a Bioanalyzer 2100, and measured again with the KAPA Library Quantification kit. A separate single-read 150-cycle Illumina NextSeq 550 flow cell was used to sequence each immunoSEQ 96-well plate. Per the authors' processing: Because only junctional sequences without quality scores were contained in the immunoSEQ output, filtering matching that applied to full-length reads could not be performed. Sequences were annotated with PyIR, a Python wrapper for IgBLAST v1.9, using IMGT germline references to assign V/J genes and CDR3. Reads with weak V/J assignments (E-value above 1e-6), missing CDR3, stop codons, out-of-frame junctions, or ambiguous translated residues were removed. V3J clonotypes were defined as sequences sharing an identical inferred V gene, J gene, and CDR3 amino acid sequence. Percentage overlap between repertoires was computed as shared unique clonotypes divided by the size of the smaller repertoire. Richness of each repertoire was evaluated using RTK rarefaction, the Chao1 estimator, and Recon v2.1 estimates of unobserved clonotypes. Generation probabilities were computed with OLGA for all TCRbeta clonotypes obtained by the gDNA method from a handful of donors. What TCRdb holds here is the immuneACCESS table cut down to in-frame rearrangements. Part of the clones is not present; checked against another copy, under half of the missing clones reflect an unresolved V gene, and the others are unexplained. The V and J calls and clone size were taken over from that table, and D and trimming were inferred from the DNA. Recorded for this sample are roughly 810,000 clones; 95% to 97% of them occurred a single time. Of the sample, under 0.3% is held by the ten largest clones.

Trimmed from V: 5 bases; trimmed from J: 3 bases; junction bases lacking a gene match: 11. From the cysteine up to the phenylalanine, the CDR3 has a length of 16 residues. Of all the DNA, just the CDR3 is kept, 48 bases in frame from base 1. Via the germline V gene, CDR1 is SGHDT and CDR2 YYEEEE. This record belongs to a study of shared clonotypes between healthy human individuals (dated by TCRdb to 2018 to 2021). About the investigation overall: A few men and a couple of women, aged 18 to 49 years, made up the cohort. For each donor, CD4 naive and CD4 memory were each given three plates, CD8 naive was given two plates, and CD8 memory was given one plate. Each donor's leukapheresis produced roughly between roughly 0.9 and 9 billion PBMCs. To estimate repertoire size and how much clonotype sharing occurs between individuals, the study deeply sequenced the blood TCR repertoires of five healthy adults. Different laboratories and diverse techniques were used to prepare libraries and sequence TCR repertoires, to increase sequencing depth and limit assay-specific biases. Findings and caveats that apply to the study as a whole: Incomplete sequencing was indicated by rarefaction of sorted-subset datasets, despite the large sequencing depth. Higher generation probabilities were observed for clonotypes shared by all four sorted-subset donors than for non-shared clonotypes. Sampling was restricted to blood, and TCR repertoires in tissue are likely to differ from TCR repertoires in blood. Pairwise subsampling indicated that sequencing depth was expected to affect the degree of clonotype sharing among donors. Naive subsets generally had larger estimated clonotype richness than memory subsets did. The small number of donors limited the genetic and exposure-history diversity represented. Roughly 5.2% of naive CD4, 3.5% of naive CD8, roughly 2.5% of memory CD4, and roughly 0.4% of memory CD8 clonotypes were shared across several donors.

The source is a young man in good health. The sequence joins TRBV5-6 to TRBJ2-3; the junction holds 8 bases that match TRBD1. The sample taken for sequencing was naive CD8+ T cells sorted from blood. This specimen's cell subset or site label, interpreted: CD45RA+CCR7+. The CDR3 protein is CASSPLDRDGTDTQYF. The DNA reads as follows: TGTGCCAGCAGTCCCCTGGACAGGGATGGGACAGATACGCAGTATTTT.